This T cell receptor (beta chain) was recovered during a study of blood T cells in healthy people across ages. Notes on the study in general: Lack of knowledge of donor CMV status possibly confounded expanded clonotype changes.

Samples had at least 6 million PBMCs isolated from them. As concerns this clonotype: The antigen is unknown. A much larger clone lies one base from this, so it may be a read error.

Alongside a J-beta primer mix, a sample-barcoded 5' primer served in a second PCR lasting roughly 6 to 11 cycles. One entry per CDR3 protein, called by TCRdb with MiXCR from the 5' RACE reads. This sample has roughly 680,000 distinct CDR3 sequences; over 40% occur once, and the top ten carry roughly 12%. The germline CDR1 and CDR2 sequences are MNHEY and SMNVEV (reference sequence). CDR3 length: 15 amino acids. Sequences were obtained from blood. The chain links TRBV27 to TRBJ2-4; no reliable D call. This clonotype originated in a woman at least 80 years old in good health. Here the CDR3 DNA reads TGTGCCGGCAGTTTTGGCAGTGCCCTCCAAAACATTCAGTACTTC. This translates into CAGSFGSALQNIQYF.